The text below deals with one TCR beta chain. This sample is drawn from a study of blood T cell repertoires in COVID-19. Study-level background: The origin of the acute and convalescent COVID-19 samples was the United States, Italy and Spain.

This CDR3 has 14 amino acids. Germline CDR1 and CDR2: MNHEY and SMNVEV (reference sequence). V trimming: 3 bases; J trimming: 4 bases; junction bases outside the gene matches: 4. The assay was immunoSEQ multiplex PCR, and TCRdb's table has in-frame clones only and misses some. The data contain about 34,000 clones, 70% to 80% of them singletons. Sequenced material: peripheral blood. The source is a human donor in a cohort sampled during active COVID-19. V usage is TRBV27 and J usage is TRBJ2-5; 8 bases agree with TRBD2. CDR3 residues: CASSFGGGIETQYF. In DNA form, the CDR3 reads TGTGCCAGCAGTTTCGGGGGGGGGATAGAGACCCAGTACTTC.